One and the same sample provided the 24 T cell receptor beta chains below, sequenced in a study of T-cell reconstitution after alpha-beta-depleted transplantation in children. Unique molecular identifiers were used in preparing the TCRbeta library. In TCRdb, the PCR reads were re-called with MiXCR into one record per CDR3 protein. The profile shows roughly 250,000 distinct CDR3 sequences, under 9.5% of them singletons. Sequencing used PBMCs, mostly from graft donor cells, obtained 180 days after TCRalphabeta/CD19-depleted stem cell transplant. These receptors were obtained from a male patient younger than 18 who had a stem cell transplant for acute lymphoblastic leukemia, so the T cells may come from the graft donor.

There are many counts of this clonotype. The V call is TRBV18, the J call TRBJ2-2; 8 nucleotides align to TRBD1. Germline CDR1 and CDR2: KGHSH and LQKENI. Trimming removed 4 bases from V and 1 base from J; junction bases left unmatched: 8. The CDR3 consists of 17 residues. The CDR3 DNA reads as TGTGCCAGCTCACTTCGACAGGGGCCCGAGAACACCGGGGAGCTGTTTTTT. Protein sequence: CASSLRQGPENTGELFF.

This clonotype was counted only a few times. This clone may be a read error of a much larger clone one base away. The V gene is TRBV20-1, the J gene TRBJ1-2; D remains unclear. Per the germline V gene, CDR1 is DFQATT and CDR2 is SNEGSKA (reference sequence). CDR3 length equals 13 residues. V lost 4 bases, J lost 0 bases, and 9 bases lay in between. CDR3 DNA sequence: TGCAGTGCTATAGCGAGGCCTAACTATGGCTACACCTTC. Protein product: CSAIARPNYGYTF.

The chain joins TRBV18 to TRBJ2-1; D call uncertain. Deletions cut 3 bases from V and 0 bases from J, with 15 bases between. Looked up from germline, CDR1 is KGHSH and CDR2 is LQKENI. The CDR3 totals 17 residues. This chain's CDR3 is CASSPFTASSSYNEQFF. DNA for the CDR3: TGTGCCAGCTCACCCTTTACCGCTTCGAGCTCCTACAATGAGCAGTTCTTC.

This clonotype was observed at least ten times. The chain joins TRBV5-6 to TRBJ2-7; no definite D call. V lost 3 bases and J 1 base, leaving 11 bases between the germline ends. The CDR3 spans 14 residues. Germline V gene sequence: CDR1 SGHDT, CDR2 YYEEEE. This chain's CDR3 is CASSSDRPSYEQYF. Here the CDR3 DNA reads TGTGCCAGCAGCTCGGACCGGCCATCCTACGAGCAGTACTTC.

This clonotype occurred many times. The chain recombines TRBV9 with TRBJ1-4, with D possibly matching TRBD1 (5 bases). CDR1 is SGDLS, CDR2 YYNGEE, per germline. The CDR3 totals 15 residues. Trimming removed 4 bases from V and 8 bases from J, with 18 bases in between. CDR3 amino acids: CASSPSSGMGEKLFF. The CDR3 coding sequence is TGTGCCAGCAGCCCCTCGTCAGGGATGGGGGAAAAACTGTTTTTT. Filled out from reference TRBV9 and TRBJ1-4, the complete variable domain reads DSGVTQTPKHLITATGQRVTLRCSPRSGDLSVYWYQQSLDQGLQFLIQYYNGEERAKGNILERFSAQQFPDLHSELNLSSLELGDSALYFCASSPSSGMGEKLFFGSGTQLSVL.

Ten or more counts support this clonotype. V is TRBV28 and J is TRBJ1-5, with 7 bases identical to TRBD1. Germline loops: CDR1 MDHEN, CDR2 SYDVKM. The trim removed 1 base at V and 4 bases at J, leaving 7 bases unmatched. The CDR3 loop spans 16 amino acids. The CDR3 region is CASSLLYRGGNQPQHF. The CDR3 DNA follows: TGTGCCAGCAGTTTATTGTACAGGGGAGGTAATCAGCCCCAGCATTTT.

In this sample, this clonotype turned up many times. The chain uses TRBV5-1 and TRBJ2-7, with 8 bases identical to TRBD2. With 2 bases clipped from V and 6 bases from J, the junction kept 10 bases outside the gene matches. The CDR3 extends over 15 amino acids. Germline V CDR1 and CDR2: SGHRS, YFSETQ. The CDR3 spells CASSFGAGGTGEQYF. Written as DNA, the CDR3 is TGCGCCAGCAGCTTTGGGGCGGGAGGCACCGGCGAGCAGTACTTC.

The chain uses TRBV15 and TRBJ1-4; tentative D call: TRBD1 (5 bases). CDR1 and CDR2 from the germline V gene are LNHNV and YYDKDF (reference sequence). V gave up 4 bases and J gave up 15 bases, with 15 bases separating them. The CDR3 runs 12 residues. The CDR3 nucleotides are TGTGCCACCAGCAAGGGGCAAAGGTTTTTGTTTTTT. Translating it yields CATSKGQRFLFF.

This sequence joins TRBV20-1 and TRBJ2-7; D uncertain. The CDR3 loop spans 13 amino acids. CDR1 is DFQATT, CDR2 SNEGSKA, per germline (reference sequence). V was cut by 0 bases and J by 2 bases, with 8 bases left in between. The CDR3 sequence: CSAREGRPYEQYF. The DNA for the CDR3 is TGCAGTGCTAGAGAAGGCCGACCCTACGAGCAGTACTTC.

Ten or more counts support this clonotype. The rearrangement links TRBV29-1 to TRBJ2-5; D may be TRBD1 or TRBD2 (6 bases each). This CDR3 comprises 13 residues. Germline loops: CDR1 SQVTM, CDR2 ANQGSEA. V lost 5 bases and J 4 bases, leaving 14 bases between the germline ends. CDR3 loop: CSVLGGLGETQYF. The DNA for the CDR3 is TGCAGCGTTCTAGGGGGGCTCGGAGAGACCCAGTACTTC.

This clonotype appeared many times. The V gene is TRBV10-3, the J gene TRBJ2-5, with D maybe TRBD1 (5 bases). The V gene lost 6 bases and the J gene lost 3 bases, with 5 bases spanning the gap. CDR3 length: 11 residues. Per the germline V gene, CDR1 is ENHRY and CDR2 is SYGVKD. Here the CDR3 DNA reads TGTGCCATCAGACAGGAAGAGACCCAGTACTTC. Its translation: CAIRQEETQYF.

Concerning this clonotype itself: This could be a read error, since a much larger clone is one nucleotide away. The V call is TRBV4-3, the J call TRBJ1-4; 8 bases are a match to TRBD1. CDR1 LGHNA and CDR2 YSLEER come from the germline V gene. This CDR3 is built from 15 residues. The CDR3 region has the DNA TGCGCCAGCAGCCAAGAACAGGGGGTGGATGAAAAACTGTATTTT. Translating it yields CASSQEQGVDEKLYF.

This clonotype was detected ten times or more. The chain is built from TRBV20-1 and TRBJ1-1; weak D call: TRBD1 (6 bases). The germline CDR1 and CDR2 sequences are DFQATT and SNEGSKA (reference sequence). Trimming removed 4 bases at V and 1 base at J, with 10 bases between. The CDR3 totals 13 residues. CDR3 residues: CSATRDKNTEAFF. CDR3 sequence (DNA): TGCAGTGCTACCAGGGACAAGAACACTGAAGCTTTCTTT.

In its sample, this clonotype was seen many times. The chain links TRBV5-1 to TRBJ2-1; D is perhaps TRBD2 (5 bases). The ends were cut back, 3 bases at V and 0 bases at J, with 19 bases in the middle. The CDR3 is made up of 18 amino acids. Looked up from germline, CDR1 is SGHRS and CDR2 is YFSETQ. The CDR3 nucleotides read TGCGCCAGCAGCTCCTTAACATTAGCGAGGAGCTCCTACAATGAGCAGTTCTTC. Amino acids: CASSSLTLARSSYNEQFF.

This clonotype appeared many times. CDR3 nucleotide sequence: TGTGCCAGCAGACTTACAGGGCGGGGGGCTTTCTTT. It translates to CASRLTGRGAFF. V is TRBV28 and J is TRBJ1-1, with a tentative D call TRBD1 (6 bases). The ends were cut back, 6 bases at V and 11 bases at J, with 16 bases in the middle. This CDR3 contains 12 residues. Germline lookup yields CDR1 MDHEN and CDR2 SYDVKM.

This clonotype was counted ten times or more. This rearrangement joins TRBV7-8 to TRBJ2-4, with D possibly TRBD1 on 6 matching bases. CDR1 SGHVS and CDR2 FQNEAQ come from the germline V gene. The CDR3 consists of 14 residues. Between the trimmed V and J ends, which lost 5 bases and 8 bases, there was a span of 16 bases. CDR3 coding DNA: TGTGCCAGCAGCCAGGGACAAACCGGGGACATTCAGTACTTC. Translation gives CASSQGQTGDIQYF.

This clonotype has a count of ten or more. The rearrangement links TRBV25-1 to TRBJ2-2; D not certain. The CDR3 has 17 amino acids. Germline V gene lookup returns CDR1 MGHDK and CDR2 SYGVNS. Trimming left V 2 bases short and J 4 bases short, with 17 bases between. DNA for the CDR3: TGTGCCAGCAGTGAAAACCCCGGGCTAGTCCCCACCGGGGAGCTGTTTTTT. Encoded protein: CASSENPGLVPTGELFF.

The sample holds a few counts of this clonotype. This may arise from a read error, as a much more abundant clone is one base away. The V call is TRBV7-9, the J call TRBJ1-3; 8 bases are shared with TRBD1. J gave up 2 bases and V 5 bases, and 2 bases lay outside the gene matches. In germline, CDR1 is SEHNR, CDR2 FQNEAQ (reference sequence). The CDR3 has 14 amino acids. CDR3 bases: TGTGCCAGCAGCGAGGACAGGGCTGGAAACACCATATATTTT. The encoded protein is CASSEDRAGNTIYF. Using reference TRBV7-9 and TRBJ1-3 for the parts outside the CDR3, the full variable domain is DTGVSQNPRHKITKRGQNVTFRCDPISEHNRLYWYRQTLGQGPEFLTYFQNEAQLEKSRLLSDRFSAERPKGSFSTLEIQRTEQGDSAMYLCASSEDRAGNTIYFGEGSWLTVV.

This clonotype showed up many times. V usage is TRBV9 and J usage is TRBJ2-7; D perhaps matches TRBD1 (5 bases). This CDR3 comprises 15 residues. Germline values: CDR1 SGDLS, CDR2 YYNGEE. The V end lost 4 bases, the J end lost 3 bases, and 17 bases lay between the germline ends. As DNA, the CDR3 is TGTGCCAGCAGCCCACACCTTGACAGACACTACGAGCAGTACTTC. It is translated as CASSPHLDRHYEQYF.

This clonotype was picked up many times. V gene TRBV12-3 or TRBV12-4 combines with J gene TRBJ2-2, with TRBD1 matching 9 bases. The CDR3 runs to 16 residues. V was clipped by 3 bases and J by 2 bases; unmatched bases: 4. The CDR3 DNA reads as TGTGCCAGCAGTTTGTGGGACAGGGTTAACACCGGGGAGCTGTTTTTT. Protein: CASSLWDRVNTGELFF.

This chain uses TRBV6-1 with TRBJ2-7, with TRBD2 matching over 9 bases. The V segment lost 8 bases and the J segment 4 bases; nucleotides outside the gene matches: 12. There are 15 residues in the CDR3. CDR1 and CDR2 (germline): MNHNS, SASEGT. The CDR3 nucleotides are TGTGCCAGCTCCGAAAGGGGGACTAGCCCTTACGAGCAGTACTTC. It translates to CASSERGTSPYEQYF.

There are many counts of this clonotype. The chain has TRBV18 and TRBJ2-3, with 7 bases that match TRBD2. Germline V gives CDR1 KGHSH, CDR2 LQKENI. This CDR3 has 15 residues. Trimming cost V 3 bases and J 1 base; bases outside gene matches: 4. CDR3 region: CASSPSTSRTDTQYF. The CDR3 bases are TGTGCCAGCTCACCGTCGACTAGCCGCACAGATACGCAGTATTTT.

This clonotype occurred many times. V gene TRBV18 combines with J gene TRBJ1-2; D is undetermined. CDR3 length: 13 residues. The V end was cut by 1 base, the J end by 6 bases, with 9 bases between. Germline CDR1 and CDR2: KGHSH and LQKENI. The CDR3 nucleotides read TGTGCCAGCTCACCACGCCTCACGGATGGCTACACCTTC. Translated, it gives CASSPRLTDGYTF.

This clonotype was observed a handful of times. This sequence joins TRBV19 and TRBJ2-1; possibly TRBD2 for D (6 bases). The CDR3 totals 16 residues. Trimming removed 3 bases at V and 4 bases at J, with 16 bases between. Looked up from germline, CDR1 is LNHDA and CDR2 is SQIVND (reference sequence). CDR3 in amino acids: CASSIESSVFYNEQFF. CDR3 sequence (DNA): TGTGCCAGTAGTATTGAGTCTAGCGTTTTTTACAATGAGCAGTTCTTC.